This TCR beta chain was obtained from a study of T-cell memory formation after mild COVID-19. Overall study results and limits: That cross-reactive memory joined was suggested by some responding clones appearing in pre-infection memory.

From the 5' RACE reads, TCRdb called clonotypes with MiXCR, one entry per CDR3 protein. The sample holds around 450,000 distinct CDR3 sequences, about 24% seen once. The table lists this clonotype with many counts. The antigen remains unidentified. The ends were cut back, 1 base at V and 5 bases at J, with 8 bases in the middle. The CDR3 is 13 amino acids. Looked up from germline, CDR1 is SGHVS and CDR2 is FNYEAQ. The sequencing sample was made of PBMCs or a T cell subset sorted from them (not recorded which). This TCR was recovered from an adult woman who had mild COVID-19 (a few samples of this study predate the infection). Cell type and time point are not known. The rearrangement uses TRBV7-6 and TRBJ1-1, with D tentatively TRBD1 (5 bases). CDR3: CASSLVGATEAFF. The CDR3 DNA is TGTGCCAGCAGCTTAGTTGGGGCTACTGAAGCTTTCTTT.